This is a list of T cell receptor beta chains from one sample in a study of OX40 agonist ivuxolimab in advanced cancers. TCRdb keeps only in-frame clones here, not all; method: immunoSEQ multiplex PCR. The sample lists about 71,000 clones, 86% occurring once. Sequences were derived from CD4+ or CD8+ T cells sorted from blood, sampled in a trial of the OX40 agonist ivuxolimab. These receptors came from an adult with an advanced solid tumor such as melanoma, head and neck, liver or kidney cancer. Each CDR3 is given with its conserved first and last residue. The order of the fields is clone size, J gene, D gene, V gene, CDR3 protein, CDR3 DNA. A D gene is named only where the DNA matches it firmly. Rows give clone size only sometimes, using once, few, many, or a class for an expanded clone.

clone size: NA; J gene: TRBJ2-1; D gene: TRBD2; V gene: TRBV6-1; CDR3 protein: CASRSGRSSYNEQFF; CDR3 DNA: TGTGCCAGCAGGTCCGGGAGGAGCTCCTACAATGAGCAGTTCTTC
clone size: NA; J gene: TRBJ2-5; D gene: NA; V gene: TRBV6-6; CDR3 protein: CASSYSTETQYF; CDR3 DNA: TGTGCCAGCAGTTACTCGACGGAGACCCAGTACTTC
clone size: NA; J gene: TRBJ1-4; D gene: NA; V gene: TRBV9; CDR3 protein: CASSVGGRTNEKLFF; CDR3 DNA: TGTGCCAGCAGCGTAGGAGGACGGACTAATGAAAAACTGTTTTTT
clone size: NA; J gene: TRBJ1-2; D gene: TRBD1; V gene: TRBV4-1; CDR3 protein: CASSSGQGSYGYTF; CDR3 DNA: TGCGCCAGCAGCTCAGGACAGGGGTCCTATGGCTACACCTTC
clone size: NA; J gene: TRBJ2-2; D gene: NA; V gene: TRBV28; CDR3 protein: CASRGLASGELFF; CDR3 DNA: TGTGCCAGCAGAGGGCTAGCATCCGGGGAGCTGTTTTTT
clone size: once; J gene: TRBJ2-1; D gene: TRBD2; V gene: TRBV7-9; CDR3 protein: CASNRLAGVDEQFF; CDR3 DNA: TGTGCCAGCAACAGACTAGCGGGAGTTGATGAGCAGTTCTTC
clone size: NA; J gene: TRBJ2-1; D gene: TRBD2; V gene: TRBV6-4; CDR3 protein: CATSRTSGNEQFF; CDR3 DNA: TGTGCCACCTCACGGACTAGCGGGAATGAGCAGTTCTTC
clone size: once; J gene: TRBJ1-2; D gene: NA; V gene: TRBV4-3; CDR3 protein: CASSQEQGRQANYGYTF; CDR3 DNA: TGCGCCAGCAGCCAAGAACAGGGAAGGCAAGCTAACTATGGCTACACCTTC
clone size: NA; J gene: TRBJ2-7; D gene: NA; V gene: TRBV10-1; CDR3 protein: CARNRISTIDSYEQYF; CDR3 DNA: TGCGCCAGGAACAGAATTTCTACGATTGACTCCTACGAGCAGTACTTC
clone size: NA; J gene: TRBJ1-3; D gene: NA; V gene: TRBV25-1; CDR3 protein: CASSEGGGRVNTIYF; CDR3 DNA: TGTGCCAGCAGTGAAGGAGGAGGGCGGGTCAACACCATATATTTT
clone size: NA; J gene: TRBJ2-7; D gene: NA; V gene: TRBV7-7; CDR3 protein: CASSLGVGDLNEQYF; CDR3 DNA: TGTGCTAGCAGCCTAGGTGTTGGGGACCTCAACGAGCAGTACTTC
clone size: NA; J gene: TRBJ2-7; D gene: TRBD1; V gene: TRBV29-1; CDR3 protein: CSVFHRDRGHEQYF; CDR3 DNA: TGCAGCGTTTTTCACCGGGACAGGGGCCACGAGCAGTACTTC
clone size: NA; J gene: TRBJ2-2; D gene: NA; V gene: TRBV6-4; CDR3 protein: CASKQGGQTGELFF; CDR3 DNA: TGTGCCAGCAAGCAGGGGGGGCAAACCGGGGAGCTGTTTTTT
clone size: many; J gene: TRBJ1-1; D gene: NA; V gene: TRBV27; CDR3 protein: CASRSRVMNTEAFF; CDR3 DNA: TGTGCCAGCAGGTCCAGGGTAATGAACACTGAAGCTTTCTTT
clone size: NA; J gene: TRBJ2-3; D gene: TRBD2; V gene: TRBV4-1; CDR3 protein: CASSQGASGGTDTQYF; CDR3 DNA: TGCGCCAGCAGCCAAGGAGCGAGCGGGGGCACAGATACGCAGTATTTT
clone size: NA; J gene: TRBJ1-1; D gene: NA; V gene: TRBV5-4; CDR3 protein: CASSPEWGDTEAFF; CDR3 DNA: TGTGCCAGCAGCCCCGAGTGGGGGGACACTGAAGCTTTCTTT
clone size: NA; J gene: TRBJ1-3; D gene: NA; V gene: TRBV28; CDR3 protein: CASSLVGNTIYF; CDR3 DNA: TGTGCCAGCAGTTTGGTTGGAAACACCATATATTTT
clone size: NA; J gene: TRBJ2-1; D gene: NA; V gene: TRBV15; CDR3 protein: CATSTSPRDLQFF; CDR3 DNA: TGTGCCACCAGCACCTCCCCCCGGGACTTGCAGTTCTTC
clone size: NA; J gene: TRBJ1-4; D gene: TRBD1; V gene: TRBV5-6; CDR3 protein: CASSLDRGEKLFF; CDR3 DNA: TGTGCCAGCAGCTTGGACAGGGGCGAAAAACTGTTTTTT
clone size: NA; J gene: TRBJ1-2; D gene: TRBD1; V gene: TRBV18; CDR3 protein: CASSGTGVDYGYTF; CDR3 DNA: TGTGCCAGCTCGGGTACAGGGGTTGACTATGGCTACACCTTC
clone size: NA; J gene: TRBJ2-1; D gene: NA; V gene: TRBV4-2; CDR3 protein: CASSQDANEQFF; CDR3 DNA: TGTGCCAGCAGCCAAGATGCGAATGAGCAGTTCTTC
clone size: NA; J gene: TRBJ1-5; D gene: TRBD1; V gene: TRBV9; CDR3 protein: CASSARDSLNQPQHF; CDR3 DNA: TGTGCCAGCAGCGCCCGGGACAGCCTCAATCAGCCCCAGCATTTT
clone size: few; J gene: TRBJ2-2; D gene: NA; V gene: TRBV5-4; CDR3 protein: CASSLGLEMNTGELFF; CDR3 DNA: TGTGCCAGCAGCTTGGGACTAGAGATGAACACCGGGGAGCTGTTTTTT
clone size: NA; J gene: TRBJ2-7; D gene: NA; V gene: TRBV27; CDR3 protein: CASSFVGGKGYEQYF; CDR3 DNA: TGTGCCAGCAGTTTCGTTGGGGGCAAGGGCTACGAGCAGTACTTC
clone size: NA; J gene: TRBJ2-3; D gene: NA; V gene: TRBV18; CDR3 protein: CASSLTYSSTDTQYF; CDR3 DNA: TGTGCCAGCTCCCTGACATATTCTAGCACAGATACGCAGTATTTT
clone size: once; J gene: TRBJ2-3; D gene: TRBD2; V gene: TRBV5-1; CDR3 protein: CASQRGSKGTDTQYF; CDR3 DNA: TGCGCCAGTCAGCGGGGAAGCAAAGGCACAGATACGCAGTATTTT
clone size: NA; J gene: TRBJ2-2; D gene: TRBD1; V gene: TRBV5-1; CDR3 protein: CASSLGQLNTGELFF; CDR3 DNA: TGCGCCAGCAGCCTGGGACAGTTGAACACCGGGGAGCTGTTTTTT
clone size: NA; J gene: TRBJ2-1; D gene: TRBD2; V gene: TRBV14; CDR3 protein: CASSQTSGGLGEQFF; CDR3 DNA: TGTGCCAGCAGCCAAACTAGCGGGGGGTTGGGAGAGCAGTTCTTC
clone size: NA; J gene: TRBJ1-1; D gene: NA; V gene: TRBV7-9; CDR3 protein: CASSLEGVTEAFF; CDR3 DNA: TGTGCCAGCAGCTTAGAAGGTGTGACTGAAGCTTTCTTT